A selection of T cell receptor beta chains follows, all from one sample in a study of blood T cell repertoires in COVID-19. Generated by immunoSEQ multiplex PCR, the TCRdb table keeps only in-frame clones and is missing some. Of roughly 250,000 clones detected, 80% to 85% appear once; the ten largest clones hold less than 3%. The sequencing input was peripheral blood. Source of these receptors: a woman aged 55-75 years with active or convalescent COVID-19. Each CDR3 is given with its conserved first and last residue. The order of the fields is clone size, J gene, V gene, CDR3 protein. Size is omitted from some rows. Given values are once, few, many or a class for expanded clones.

size: once
J: TRBJ1-5
V: TRBV6-5
CDR3: CASSPSNINQPQHF

size: once
J: TRBJ2-1
V: TRBV4-2
CDR3: CASSHPSGNEQFF

size: -
J: TRBJ1-6
V: TRBV7-9
CDR3: CASSFQRLGDSPLHF

size: -
J: TRBJ2-2
V: TRBV12-5
CDR3: CASGPTAAIHGGELFF

size: -
J: TRBJ1-1
V: TRBV19
CDR3: CASSYDSQLEAFF

size: few
J: TRBJ1-2
V: TRBV20-1
CDR3: CSASVSGGYTF

size: -
J: TRBJ1-5
V: TRBV6-1
CDR3: CASSESWGQDQPQHF

size: -
J: TRBJ2-2
V: TRBV4-2
CDR3: CASSQVPSGGAYTGELFF

size: -
J: TRBJ1-2
V: TRBV5-1
CDR3: CASSLPPRGTGSNYGYTF

size: once
J: TRBJ1-5
V: TRBV12-3/TRBV12-4
CDR3: CASSAGQEQPQHF

size: once
J: TRBJ1-2
V: TRBV3-1/TRBV3-2
CDR3: CASRGQGNYGYTF

size: -
J: TRBJ1-1
V: TRBV19
CDR3: CASSIARGNTEAFF

size: -
J: TRBJ2-3
V: TRBV6-5
CDR3: CASSYSTSTDTQYF

size: -
J: TRBJ1-2
V: TRBV27
CDR3: CASSPEVPMPSFNYGYTF

size: -
J: TRBJ1-4
V: TRBV7-6
CDR3: CASTLGDSTDEKLFF

size: -
J: TRBJ1-5
V: TRBV29-1
CDR3: CSVATGGNQPQHF

size: -
J: TRBJ1-5
V: TRBV27
CDR3: CASSPDSPDRGFPFSNQPQHF

size: -
J: TRBJ2-2
V: TRBV7-9
CDR3: CASSLEQKVLFF

size: -
J: TRBJ2-7
V: TRBV7-2
CDR3: CASTSYYEQYF

size: -
J: TRBJ1-1
V: TRBV10-3
CDR3: CATTRDTWNTEAFF

size: -
J: TRBJ2-6
V: TRBV5-4
CDR3: CASSPSGTVLSGANVLTF

size: -
J: TRBJ2-2
V: TRBV11-2
CDR3: CASTPGGEVGELFF

size: -
J: TRBJ2-7
V: TRBV19
CDR3: CASSMMAGAFYEQYF

size: -
J: TRBJ1-1
V: TRBV7-8
CDR3: CASSLARTEFTEAFF